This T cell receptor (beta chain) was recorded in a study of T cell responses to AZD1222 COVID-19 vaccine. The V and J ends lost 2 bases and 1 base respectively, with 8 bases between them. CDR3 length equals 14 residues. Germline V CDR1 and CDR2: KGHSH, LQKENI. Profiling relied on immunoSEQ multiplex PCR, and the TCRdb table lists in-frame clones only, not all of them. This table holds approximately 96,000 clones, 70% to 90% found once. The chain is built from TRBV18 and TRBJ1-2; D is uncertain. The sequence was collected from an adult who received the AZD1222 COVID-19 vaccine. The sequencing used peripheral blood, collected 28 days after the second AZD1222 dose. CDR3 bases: TGTGCCAGCTCACCAACAGCAATTAACTATGGCTACACCTTC. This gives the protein CASSPTAINYGYTF.